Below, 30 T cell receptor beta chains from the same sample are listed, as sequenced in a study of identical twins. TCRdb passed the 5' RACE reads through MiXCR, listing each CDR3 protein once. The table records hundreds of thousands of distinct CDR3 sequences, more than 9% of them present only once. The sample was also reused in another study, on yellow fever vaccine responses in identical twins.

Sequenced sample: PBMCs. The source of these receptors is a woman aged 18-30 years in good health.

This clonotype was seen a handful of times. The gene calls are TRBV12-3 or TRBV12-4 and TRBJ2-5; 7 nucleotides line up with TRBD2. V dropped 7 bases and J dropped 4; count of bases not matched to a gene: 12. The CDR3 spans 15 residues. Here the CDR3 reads CASNPAGLRGETQYF. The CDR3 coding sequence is TGTGCCAGCAACCCGGCGGGACTACGGGGAGAGACCCAGTACTTC.

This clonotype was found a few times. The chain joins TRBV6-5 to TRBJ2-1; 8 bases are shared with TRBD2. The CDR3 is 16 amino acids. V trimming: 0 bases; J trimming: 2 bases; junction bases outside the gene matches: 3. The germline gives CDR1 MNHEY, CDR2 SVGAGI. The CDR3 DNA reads TGTGCCAGCAGTTACTCAGCGGGGGCCGCCTACAATGAGCAGTTCTTC. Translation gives CASSYSAGAAYNEQFF.

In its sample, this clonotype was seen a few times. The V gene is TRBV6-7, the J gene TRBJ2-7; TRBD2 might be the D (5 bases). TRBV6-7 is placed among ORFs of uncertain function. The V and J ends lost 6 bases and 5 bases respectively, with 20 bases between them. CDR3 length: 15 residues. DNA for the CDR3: TGTGCCAGCAGCCCCGACTCCCCGGGGATGAACGAGCAGTACGTC. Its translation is CASSPDSPGMNEQYV.

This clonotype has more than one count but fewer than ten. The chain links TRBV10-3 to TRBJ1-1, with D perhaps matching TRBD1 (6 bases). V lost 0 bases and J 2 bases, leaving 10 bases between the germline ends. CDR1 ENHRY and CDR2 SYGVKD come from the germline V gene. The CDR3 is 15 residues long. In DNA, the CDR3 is TGTGCCATCAGTGAGTCAGCAGGGGATAACACTGAAGCTTTCTTT. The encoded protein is CAISESAGDNTEAFF.

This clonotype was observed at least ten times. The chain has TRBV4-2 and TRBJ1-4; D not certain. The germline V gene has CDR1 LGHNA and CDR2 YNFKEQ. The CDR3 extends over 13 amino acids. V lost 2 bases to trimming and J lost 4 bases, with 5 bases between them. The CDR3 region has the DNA TGTGCCAGCAGCCAAAATCTTAATGAAAAACTGTTTTTT. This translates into CASSQNLNEKLFF.

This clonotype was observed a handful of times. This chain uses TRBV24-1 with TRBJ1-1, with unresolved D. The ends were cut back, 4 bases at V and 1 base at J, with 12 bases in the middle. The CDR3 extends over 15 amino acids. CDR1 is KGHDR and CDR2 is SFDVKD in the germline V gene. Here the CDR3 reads CATSDGRRANTEAFF. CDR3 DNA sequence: TGTGCCACCAGTGACGGGAGAAGGGCGAACACTGAAGCTTTCTTT.

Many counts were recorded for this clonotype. The CDR3: CASSLVGGSYQFF. In DNA, the CDR3 is TGTGCCAGCAGTTTAGTCGGCGGGAGTTACCAGTTCTTC. The V gene is TRBV12-3 or TRBV12-4, the J gene TRBJ2-1; 7 positions match TRBD2. The CDR3 is 13 amino acids. V lost 1 base and J lost 13; bases outside the gene matches: 7.

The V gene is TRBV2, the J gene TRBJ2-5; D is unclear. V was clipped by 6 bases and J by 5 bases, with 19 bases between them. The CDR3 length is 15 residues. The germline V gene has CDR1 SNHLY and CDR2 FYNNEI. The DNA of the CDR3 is TGTGCCAGCAGCCGCATCCATTCATCCCGGGAGACCCAGTACTTC. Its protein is CASSRIHSSRETQYF.

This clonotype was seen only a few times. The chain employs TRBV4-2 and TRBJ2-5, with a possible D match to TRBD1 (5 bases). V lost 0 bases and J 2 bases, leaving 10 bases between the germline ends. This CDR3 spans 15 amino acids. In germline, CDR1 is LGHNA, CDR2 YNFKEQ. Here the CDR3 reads CASSQDSRAQETQYF. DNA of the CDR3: TGTGCCAGCAGCCAAGATAGCAGGGCGCAAGAGACCCAGTACTTC.

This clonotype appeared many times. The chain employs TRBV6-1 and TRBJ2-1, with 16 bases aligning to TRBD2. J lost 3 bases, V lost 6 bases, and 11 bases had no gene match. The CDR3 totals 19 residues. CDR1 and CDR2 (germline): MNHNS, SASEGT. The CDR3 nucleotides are TGTGCCAGCAGCCCACCCGGGACTAGCGGGAGGGCCTACTACAATGAGCAGTTCTTC. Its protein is CASSPPGTSGRAYYNEQFF.

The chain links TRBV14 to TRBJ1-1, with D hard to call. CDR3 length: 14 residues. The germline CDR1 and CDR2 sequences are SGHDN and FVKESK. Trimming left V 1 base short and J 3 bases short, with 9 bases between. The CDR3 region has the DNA TGTGCCAGCAGCCAAGTCCCTTCGGACACTGAAGCTTTCTTT. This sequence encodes CASSQVPSDTEAFF.

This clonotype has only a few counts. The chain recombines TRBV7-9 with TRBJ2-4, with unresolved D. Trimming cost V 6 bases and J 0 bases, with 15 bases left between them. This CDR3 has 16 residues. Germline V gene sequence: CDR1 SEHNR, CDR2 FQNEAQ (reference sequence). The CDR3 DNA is TGTGCCAGCAGTCCCCCAGGCAGCTCAGCCAAAAACATTCAGTACTTC. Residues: CASSPPGSSAKNIQYF.

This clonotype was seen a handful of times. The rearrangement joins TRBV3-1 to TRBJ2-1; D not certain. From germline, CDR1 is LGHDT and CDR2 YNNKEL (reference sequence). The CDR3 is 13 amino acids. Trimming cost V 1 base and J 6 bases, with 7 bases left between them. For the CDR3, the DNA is TGTGCCAGCAGCCAAGTGGAGTTCAATGAGCAGTTCTTC. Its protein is CASSQVEFNEQFF.

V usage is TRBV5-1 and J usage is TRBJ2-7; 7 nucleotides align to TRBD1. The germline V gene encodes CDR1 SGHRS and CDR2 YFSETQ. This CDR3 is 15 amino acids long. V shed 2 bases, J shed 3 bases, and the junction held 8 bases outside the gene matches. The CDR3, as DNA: TGCGCCAGCAGCTTAGACGGACAGGCCAACTACGAGCAGTACTTC. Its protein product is CASSLDGQANYEQYF.

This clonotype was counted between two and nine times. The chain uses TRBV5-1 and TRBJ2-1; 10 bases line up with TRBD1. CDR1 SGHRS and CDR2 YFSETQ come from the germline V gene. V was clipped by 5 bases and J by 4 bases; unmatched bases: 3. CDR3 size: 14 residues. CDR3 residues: CASRKGQGYNEQFF. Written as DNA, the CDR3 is TGCGCCAGCAGGAAGGGACAGGGGTACAATGAGCAGTTCTTC.

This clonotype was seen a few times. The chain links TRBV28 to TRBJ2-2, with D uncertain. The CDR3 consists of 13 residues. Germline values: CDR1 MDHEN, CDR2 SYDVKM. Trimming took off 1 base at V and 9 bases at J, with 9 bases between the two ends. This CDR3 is CASSLSVGRELFF. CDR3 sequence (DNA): TGTGCCAGCAGTTTATCCGTCGGAAGGGAGCTGTTTTTT.

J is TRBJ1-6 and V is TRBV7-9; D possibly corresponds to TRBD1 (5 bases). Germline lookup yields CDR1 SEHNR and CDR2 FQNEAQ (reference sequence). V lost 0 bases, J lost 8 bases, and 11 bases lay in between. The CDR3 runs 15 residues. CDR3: CASSLALAGDSPLHF. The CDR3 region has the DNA TGTGCCAGCAGCTTAGCGTTGGCGGGGGATTCACCCCTCCACTTT.

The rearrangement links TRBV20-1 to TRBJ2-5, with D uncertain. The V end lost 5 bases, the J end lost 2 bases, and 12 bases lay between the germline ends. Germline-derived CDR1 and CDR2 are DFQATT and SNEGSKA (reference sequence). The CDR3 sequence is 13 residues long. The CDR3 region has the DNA TGCAGTGCTCCCCATCCAGTGCAAGAGACCCAGTACTTC. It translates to CSAPHPVQETQYF.

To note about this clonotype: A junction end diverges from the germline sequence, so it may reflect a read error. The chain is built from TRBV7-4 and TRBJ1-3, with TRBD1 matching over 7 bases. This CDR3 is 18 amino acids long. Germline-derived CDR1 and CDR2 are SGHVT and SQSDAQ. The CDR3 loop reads CTSSLSSSGTASGNTIYF. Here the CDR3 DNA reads TGTACCAGCAGCTTATCATCCTCCGGGACAGCCTCTGGAAACACCATATATTTT.

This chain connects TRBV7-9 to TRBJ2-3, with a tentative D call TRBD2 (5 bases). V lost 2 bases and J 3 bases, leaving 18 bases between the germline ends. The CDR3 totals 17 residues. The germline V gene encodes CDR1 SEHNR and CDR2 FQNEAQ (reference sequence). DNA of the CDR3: TGTGCCAGCAGCTTACTCTCGGACTCAACTGCGACAGATACGCAGTATTTT. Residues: CASSLLSDSTATDTQYF. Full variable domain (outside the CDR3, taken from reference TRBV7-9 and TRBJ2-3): DTGVSQNPRHKITKRGQNVTFRCDPISEHNRLYWYRQTLGQGPEFLTYFQNEAQLEKSRLLSDRFSAERPKGSFSTLEIQRTEQGDSAMYLCASSLLSDSTATDTQYFGPGTRLTVL.

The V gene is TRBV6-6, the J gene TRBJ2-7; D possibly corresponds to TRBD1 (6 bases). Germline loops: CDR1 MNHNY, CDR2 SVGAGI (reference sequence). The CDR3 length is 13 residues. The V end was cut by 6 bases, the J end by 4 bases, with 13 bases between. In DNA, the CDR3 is TGTGCCAGCAGCTCCGGGACAATTTACGAGCAGTACTTC. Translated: CASSSGTIYEQYF.

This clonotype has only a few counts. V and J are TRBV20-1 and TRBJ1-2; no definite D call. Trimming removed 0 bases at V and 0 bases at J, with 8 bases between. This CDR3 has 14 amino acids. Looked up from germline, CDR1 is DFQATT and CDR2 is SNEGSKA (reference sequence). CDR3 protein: CSARDRDSNYGYTF. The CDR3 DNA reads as TGCAGTGCTAGAGATCGAGACTCTAACTATGGCTACACCTTC.

The CDR3 nucleotides read TGCGCCAGCAGCCAAGCCGAGGGGGGGCGTGATGGGGCCCAGTACTTC. Encoded protein: CASSQAEGGRDGAQYF. This chain joins TRBV4-1 and TRBJ2-5; TRBD2 is a possible D gene (7 bases). Trimming removed 1 base at V and 9 bases at J, with 21 bases between. The CDR3 is 16 amino acids. Germline V gene data show CDR1 as MGHRA and CDR2 as YSYEKL.

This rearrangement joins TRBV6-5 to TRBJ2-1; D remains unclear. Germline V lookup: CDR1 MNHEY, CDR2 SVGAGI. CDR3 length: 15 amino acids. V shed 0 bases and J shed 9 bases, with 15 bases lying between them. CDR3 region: CASSYSGRPLGEQFF. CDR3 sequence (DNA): TGTGCCAGCAGTTACTCGGGCCGGCCCTTAGGTGAGCAGTTCTTC.

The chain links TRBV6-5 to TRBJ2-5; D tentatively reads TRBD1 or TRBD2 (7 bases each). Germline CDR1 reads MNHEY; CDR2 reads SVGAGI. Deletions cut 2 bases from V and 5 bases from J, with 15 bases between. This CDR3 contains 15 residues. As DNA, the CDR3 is TGTGCCAGCAGTTACGGGCAGGGGGGGAGGGAGACCCAGTACTTC. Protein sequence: CASSYGQGGRETQYF.

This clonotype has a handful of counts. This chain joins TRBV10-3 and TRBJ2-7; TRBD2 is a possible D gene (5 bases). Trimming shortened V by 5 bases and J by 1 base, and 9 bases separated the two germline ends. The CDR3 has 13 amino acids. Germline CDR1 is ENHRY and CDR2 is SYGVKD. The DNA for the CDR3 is TGTGCCATCAGTTTCCGGGGTTCCTACGAGCAGTACTTC. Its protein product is CAISFRGSYEQYF.

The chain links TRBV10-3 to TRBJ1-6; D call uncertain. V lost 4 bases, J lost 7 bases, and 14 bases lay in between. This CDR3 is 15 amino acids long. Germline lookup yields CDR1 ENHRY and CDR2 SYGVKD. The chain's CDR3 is CAISGRDLTNSPLHF. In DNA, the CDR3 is TGTGCCATCAGTGGGAGAGACTTGACCAATTCACCCCTCCACTTT.

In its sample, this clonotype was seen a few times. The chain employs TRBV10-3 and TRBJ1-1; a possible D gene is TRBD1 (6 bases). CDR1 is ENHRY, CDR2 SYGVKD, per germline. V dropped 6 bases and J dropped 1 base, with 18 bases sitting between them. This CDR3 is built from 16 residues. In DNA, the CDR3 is TGTGCCATCAGATTCCAGGGGAAAGGCGCGAACACTGAAGCTTTCTTT. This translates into CAIRFQGKGANTEAFF.

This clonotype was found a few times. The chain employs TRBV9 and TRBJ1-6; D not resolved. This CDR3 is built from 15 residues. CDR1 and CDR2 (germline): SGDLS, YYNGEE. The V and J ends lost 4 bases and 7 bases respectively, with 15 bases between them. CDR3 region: CASSSPGSQNSPLHF. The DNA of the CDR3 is TGTGCCAGCAGCTCTCCGGGTTCGCAAAATTCACCCCTCCACTTT.

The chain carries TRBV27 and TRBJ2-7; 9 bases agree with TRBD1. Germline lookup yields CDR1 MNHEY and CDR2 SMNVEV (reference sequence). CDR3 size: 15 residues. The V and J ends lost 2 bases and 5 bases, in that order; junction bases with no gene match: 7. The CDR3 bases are TGTGCCAGCAGTTTAACGACAGGGGGATCCGACGAGCAGTACGTC. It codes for CASSLTTGGSDEQYV.